This T cell receptor (beta chain) is drawn from a study of blood T cell dynamics during melanoma immunotherapy. On this clone: Its antigen remains unknown.

Study-wide results and limits: At W3, later disease-control patients showed bifurcated PBMC repertoire changes, unlike progressors.

This table comes from immunoSEQ multiplex PCR, and its TCRdb copy is limited to in-frame clones, with some not included. The table shows fewer than 20,000 clones, with roughly nine tenths occurring only once. V lost 4 bases and J 1 base, leaving 14 bases between the germline ends. The CDR3 extends over 16 amino acids. Germline CDR1 reads MNHNS; CDR2 reads SASEGT. Time point in this sample: pre-treatment baseline. The chain combines TRBV6-1 with TRBJ1-5, with a weak D call TRBD1 (6 bases). Sequencing used blood, obtained from a patient treated with checkpoint blockade. The sequence came from a human donor with melanoma. CDR3 sequence (DNA): TGTGCCAGCAGTGGCCCTCGACAGGCCAGCAATCAGCCCCAGCATTTT. Protein product: CASSGPRQASNQPQHF.